This paragraph covers one T cell receptor (beta chain) sequence. Its target is not known. This specimen belongs to a study of T cell repertoires in cytomegalovirus infection. V lost 3 bases and J lost 6, with 11 bases in between. Germline-derived CDR1 and CDR2 are SGHVS and FQNEAQ. This CDR3 is built from 14 residues. TCRdb re-called the reads with MiXCR, one entry per CDR3 protein. Counted here are about 890,000 distinct CDR3 sequences, approximately 30% occurring once; the ten biggest clones make up around an eighth. The receptor was isolated from a human donor in good health (CMV status not recorded). Some clones in this sample may be carry-over from other donors' samples. The chain is built from TRBV7-8 and TRBJ2-2; tentative D call: TRBD1 (5 bases). This specimen was cultured CD8+ T cells from PBMCs, taken from culture after CMV antigen stimulation. CDR3 protein: CASSFTTAAGELFF. DNA of the CDR3: TGTGCCAGCAGCTTTACGACAGCCGCCGGGGAGCTGTTTTTT.